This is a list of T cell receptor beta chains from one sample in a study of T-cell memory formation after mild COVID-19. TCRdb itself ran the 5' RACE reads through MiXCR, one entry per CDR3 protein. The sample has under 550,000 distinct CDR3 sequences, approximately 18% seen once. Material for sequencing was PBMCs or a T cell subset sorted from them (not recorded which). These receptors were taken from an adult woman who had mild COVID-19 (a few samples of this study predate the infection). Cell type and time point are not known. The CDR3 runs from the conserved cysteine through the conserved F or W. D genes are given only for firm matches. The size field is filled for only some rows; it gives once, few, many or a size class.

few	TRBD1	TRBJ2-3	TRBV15	TGTGCCACCAGCTCCAATCAGGGGGGCACAGATACGCAGTATTTT	CATSSNQGGTDTQYF
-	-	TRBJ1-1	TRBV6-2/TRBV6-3	TGTGCCAGCAGTCCACCTCGCGGCCGAAACTCAAACACTGAAGCTTTCTTT	CASSPPRGRNSNTEAFF
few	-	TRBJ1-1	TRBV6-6	TGTGCCAGCAGTTACTCGGGCGCTTACACTGAAGCTTTCTTT	CASSYSGAYTEAFF
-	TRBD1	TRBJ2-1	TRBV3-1	TGTGCCAGCAGCCACCCCAGGGGGCCCACTGCCCATTCTGAGCAGTTCTTC	CASSHPRGPTAHSEQFF
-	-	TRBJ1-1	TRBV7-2	TGTGCCAGCAGCTTAGGATGGCCAGGAGACACTGAAGCTTTCTTT	CASSLGWPGDTEAFF
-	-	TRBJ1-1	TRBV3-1	TGTGCCAGCAGCCAAGGGATTTCTGAAGCTTTCTTT	CASSQGISEAFF
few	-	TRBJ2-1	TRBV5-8	TGTGCCAGCAGCGTCCGACTGAATGAGCAGTTCTTC	CASSVRLNEQFF
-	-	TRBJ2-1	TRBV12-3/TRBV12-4	TGTGCCAGCAGTTTCGTGACTGAGCAGTTCTTC	CASSFVTEQFF
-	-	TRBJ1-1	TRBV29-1	TGCAGCGCGCAATTGGGGGGGCCGAACACTGAAGCTTTCTTT	CSAQLGGPNTEAFF
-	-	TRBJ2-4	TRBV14	TGTGCCAGCAGCCAAGACAGGGGGACTTCCAAAAACATTCAGTACTTC	CASSQDRGTSKNIQYF
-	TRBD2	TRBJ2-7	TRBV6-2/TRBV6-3	TGTGCCAGCAGTTATTCCGGGACTAGCGGGAGTGCGTACTTC	CASSYSGTSGSAYF
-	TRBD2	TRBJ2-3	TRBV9	TGTGCCAGCAGCATAACTAGCGGAGGGGGGGCAGATACGCAGTATTTT	CASSITSGGGADTQYF
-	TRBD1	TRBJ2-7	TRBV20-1	TGCAGTGCTAGGGACAGGGCGAAAACCTACGAGCAGTACTTC	CSARDRAKTYEQYF
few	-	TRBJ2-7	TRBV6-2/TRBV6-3	TGTGCCAGCAGTTACGACGAGCAGCGCTACGAGCAGTACTTC	CASSYDEQRYEQYF
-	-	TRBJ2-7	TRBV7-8	TGTGCCAGCAGCTTATCGGGCAGCGCCCTTAGTTCCTACGAGCAGTACTTC	CASSLSGSALSSYEQYF
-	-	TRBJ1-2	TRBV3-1	TGTGCCAGCAGCCAAGACTTGGGCAGGGTCGGCTCCCCCTATGGCTACACCTTC	CASSQDLGRVGSPYGYTF
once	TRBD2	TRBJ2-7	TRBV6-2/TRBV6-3	TGTGCCAGCGGGGAGACTAGCGGGAGAATGAGCGAGCAGTACTTC	CASGETSGRMSEQYF
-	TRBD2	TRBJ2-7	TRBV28	TGTGCCAGCAGTGAAGCGGGATGGTACGAGCAGTACTTC	CASSEAGWYEQYF
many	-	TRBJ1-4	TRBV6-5	TGTGCCAGCAGTTCCCCGAATTTAGGACAGGAAAAACTGTTTTTT	CASSSPNLGQEKLFF
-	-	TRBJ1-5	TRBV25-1	TGTGCCAGCAGTGAATACGGGAATCAGCCCCAGCATTTT	CASSEYGNQPQHF
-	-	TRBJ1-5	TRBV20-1	TGCAGTGCTAGTAGGGGTGGACGGGCCTCCAATCAGCCCCAGCATTTT	CSASRGGRASNQPQHF
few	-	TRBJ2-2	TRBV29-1	TGCAGCGTGGGGGGAGTACGAACCGGGGAGCTGTTTTTT	CSVGGVRTGELFF
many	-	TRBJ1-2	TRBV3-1	TGTGCCAGCAGCCAAGAACGGCTGGGGGGCTACACCTTC	CASSQERLGGYTF
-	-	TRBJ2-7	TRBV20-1	TGCAGTGCTAGGGGGGCGGCGGATTCCTACGAGCAGTACTTC	CSARGAADSYEQYF
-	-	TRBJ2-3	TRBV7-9	TGTGCCAGCAGCGTCGGGCGATTCAGCACAGATACGCAGTATTTT	CASSVGRFSTDTQYF
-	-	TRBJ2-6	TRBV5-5	TGTGCCAGCAGCTTAGGCGGAGGGACAGGGGCCAACGTCCTGACTTTC	CASSLGGGTGANVLTF
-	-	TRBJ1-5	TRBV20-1	TGCAGTGCTGATCAGGGAGTCAATCAGCCCCAGCATTTT	CSADQGVNQPQHF
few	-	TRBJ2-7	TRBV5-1	TGCGCCAGCAGCCGCGGGACTCTTCAGGGCAACGAGCAGTACTTC	CASSRGTLQGNEQYF
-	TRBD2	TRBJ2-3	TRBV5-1	TGCGCCAGCAGCTTGGGGGACCGGACTAGCGGGGGTCCCACAGATACGCAGTATTTT	CASSLGDRTSGGPTDTQYF